This T cell receptor (beta chain) was recovered during a study of Ad26.COV2.S vaccination and SARS-CoV-2 variants. Study-wide background: Enrollment placed the donor in the COV1001 Ad26.COV2.S trial arm.

Points on this clone: What it recognizes is unknown.

Findings of the study overall: The analyses of TCR breadth and depth may have understated the size of total T cell responses.

The CDR3 has 13 residues. Trimming stripped 4 bases from V and 4 bases from J, with 10 bases between. Germline V gives CDR1 KGHSH, CDR2 LQKENI. Treatment described: 15 to 20 received Ad26.COV2.S at low or high dose, single or two shots; several received placebo; per-sample allocation not given. Specimen acquisition occurred on day 63 following the initial vaccine or placebo injection. Clones were read by immunoSEQ multiplex PCR, and TCRdb kept only the in-frame ones, dropping some. The data contain 410,000 or so clones, approximately 92% of them singletons. V usage is TRBV18 and J usage is TRBJ1-1; D might be TRBD1 (6 bases). The sample was peripheral blood, taken in a trial of Ad26.COV2.S vaccine versus placebo. This TCR was sampled from a person between 18 and 60 years old who received the Ad26.COV2.S COVID-19 vaccine or a placebo. The CDR3 DNA follows: TGTGCCAGCTCACTTCACAGGGCCACTGAAGCTTTCTTT. Translating it yields CASSLHRATEAFF.